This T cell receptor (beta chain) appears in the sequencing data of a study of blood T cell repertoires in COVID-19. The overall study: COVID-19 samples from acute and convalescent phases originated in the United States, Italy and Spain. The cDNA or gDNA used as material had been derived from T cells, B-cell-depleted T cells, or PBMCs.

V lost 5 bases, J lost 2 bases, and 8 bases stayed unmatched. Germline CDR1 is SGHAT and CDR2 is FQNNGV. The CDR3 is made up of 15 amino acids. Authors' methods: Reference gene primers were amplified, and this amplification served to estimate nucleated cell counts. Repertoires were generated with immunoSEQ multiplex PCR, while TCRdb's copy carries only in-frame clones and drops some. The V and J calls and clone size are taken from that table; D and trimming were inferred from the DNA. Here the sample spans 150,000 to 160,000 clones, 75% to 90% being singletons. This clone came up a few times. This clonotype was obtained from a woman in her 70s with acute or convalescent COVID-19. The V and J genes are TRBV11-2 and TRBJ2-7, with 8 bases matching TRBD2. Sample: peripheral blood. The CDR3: CASSVSGEPPYEQYF. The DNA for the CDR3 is TGTGCCAGCAGCGTTAGCGGGGAACCTCCCTACGAGCAGTACTTC.